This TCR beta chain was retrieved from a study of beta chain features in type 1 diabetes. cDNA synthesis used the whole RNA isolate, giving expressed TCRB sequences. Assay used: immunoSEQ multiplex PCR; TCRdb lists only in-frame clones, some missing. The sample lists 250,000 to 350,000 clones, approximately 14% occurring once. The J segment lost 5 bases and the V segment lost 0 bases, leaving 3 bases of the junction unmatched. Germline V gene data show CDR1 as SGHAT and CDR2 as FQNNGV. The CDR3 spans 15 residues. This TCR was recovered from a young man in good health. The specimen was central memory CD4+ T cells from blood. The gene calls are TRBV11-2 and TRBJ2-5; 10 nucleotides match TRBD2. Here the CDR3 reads CASSLEQREGETQYF. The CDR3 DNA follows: TGTGCCAGCAGCTTAGAGCAGCGGGAGGGGGAGACCCAGTACTTC.